The rows below give T cell receptor beta chains drawn from one sample of a study of tumor-infiltrating lymphocytes in glioblastoma multiforme. In TCRdb, the multiplex PCR reads were re-called with MiXCR into one record per CDR3 protein. Found here are nearly 15,000 distinct CDR3 sequences, over 60% of them singletons; the top ten hold 30% to 45%. Sequencing was carried out using brain tumor tissue. These TCRs come from a male donor with glioblastoma. Each CDR3 is given with its conserved first and last residue. The order of the fields is V gene, J gene, clone size, D gene, CDR3 DNA, CDR3 protein. D genes are given only for firm matches. Not every row has a clone size; where given, it reads once, few, many or a size class.

>TRBV24-1|TRBJ2-2|-|TRBD2
TGTGCCATCGAATCTAGGGAGGGACCCACCGGGGAGATGTTTTTT
CAIESREGPTGEMFF
>TRBV20-1|TRBJ2-3|-|-
TGCAGTGCTAGAGTAGCGAACATGAATACGCAGTATTTT
CSARVANMNTQYF
>TRBV19|TRBJ2-1|-|-
TGTGCCAGCCCCATGGAGCAGTTCTTC
CASPMEQFF
>TRBV30|TRBJ2-6|-|-
TGTGCCCGTACAGGGTGCTCTGGGGCCAACACCCTGACTTTC
CARTGCSGANTLTF
>TRBV20-1|TRBJ2-2|many|-
TGCAGTGCTAGATCGGGAGCGAGCGGGGAGCTGTTTTTT
CSARSGASGELFF
>TRBV11-1|TRBJ1-3|-|-
TGTGCCAGCAGCGTTATGAGAAACACCATATATTTT
CASSVMRNTIYF
>TRBV10-1|TRBJ2-1|-|-
TGCGCCAGCAAAGGCGGAAATGAGCAGTTCTTC
CASKGGNEQFF
>TRBV11-1|TRBJ2-1|once|-
TGTGCCAGCAGACGTACAGGGGGGGGGTACAATGAGCAGTTCTTC
CASRRTGGGYNEQFF
>TRBV12-3/TRBV12-4|TRBJ1-6|-|-
TGTGCCAGCAGTTCCGAACAGGGCAGGGCTTCACCCCTCCACTTT
CASSSEQGRASPLHF
>TRBV11-2|TRBJ2-1|many|-
TGTGCCAGCTTAGATAGGGGGAATGAGCAGTTCTTC
CASLDRGNEQFF
>TRBV11-2|TRBJ1-2|once|TRBD1
TGTATCAGCAGCTCGGGGACAGGGGTGGGCTATGGCTACACCTTT
CISSSGTGVGYGYTF
>TRBV29-1|TRBJ2-5|-|TRBD2
TGCAGCGTTGACCTAGCGGGCAGAGAGACCCAGTACTTC
CSVDLAGRETQYF
>TRBV11-2|TRBJ1-1|-|-
TGTGCCAGCTGCTTAGTACCTGGGGTAGCTTTCTTT
CASCLVPGVAFF
>TRBV4-1|TRBJ2-7|-|-
TGCGCCAGCAGCCAAGATGGGCGCCAGCAGTACTTC
CASSQDGRQQYF
>TRBV11-1|TRBJ2-1|-|-
TGTGCCAGCAACGCGGAGGTATGGCCTGGTTATGAGCAGTTCTTC
CASNAEVWPGYEQFF
>TRBV11-3|TRBJ1-1|-|-
TGTGCCAGCAGCTTAGGTGAGCTCTCTGAAGCTTTCTTT
CASSLGELSEAFF
>TRBV6-5|TRBJ1-1|-|-
TGTGCCATCAGTTACTCCGGACAGTTTACCACTAAGGCTTTCTTT
CAISYSGQFTTKAFF
>TRBV6-6|TRBJ2-1|-|-
TGTGCCAGCAGCACAAAGGGGCCTGGTGAGCAGTTCTTC
CASSTKGPGEQFF
>TRBV11-3|TRBJ2-1|once|-
TGTGCCAGCAGCTTTCCGGACATTACCCACAATGAGCAGTTCTTC
CASSFPDITHNEQFF
>TRBV20-1|TRBJ1-5|-|-
TGCAGTGCCTATCAACAGGGTAGCAATCAGCCCCAGCATTTT
CSAYQQGSNQPQHF
>TRBV11-2|TRBJ2-7|-|TRBD2
TGTGCCACGCCGACGAACTTAGCGGGAAACTTCGACGAGCAGTACTTC
CATPTNLAGNFDEQYF
>TRBV12-3/TRBV12-4|TRBJ2-7|once|TRBD2
TGTGCCAGCAGTTTGCGGGAGATCAACGAGCAGTACTTC
CASSLREINEQYF
>TRBV10-3|TRBJ2-1|-|-
TGTGCCATCAGCCACCGGGTATCGGGTGGTGGTGAGCAGTTCTTC
CAISHRVSGGGEQFF
>TRBV30|TRBJ2-1|once|-
TGTGCCTGGAGTCTAAAGGAATTCGTAGACAATGAGCAGTTCTTC
CAWSLKEFVDNEQFF
>TRBV5-1|TRBJ2-7|once|TRBD2
TGCACCAGCAGCTTGGTCGGGACCAGCGGGAGCGCTGTCTACGAGCAGTACTTC
CTSSLVGTSGSAVYEQYF
>TRBV6-5|TRBJ2-3|-|TRBD2
TGTGCCAGCAGTTACCCAACGATTTCTAGCGGGGGTTGGGATACGCAGTATTTT
CASSYPTISSGGWDTQYF
>TRBV11-2|TRBJ2-4|-|-
TGTGCCAGCAGCTTAGGGGGCAGTCTAGCCAAAAACATTCAGTACTTC
CASSLGGSLAKNIQYF
>TRBV12-3/TRBV12-4|TRBJ2-1|-|-
TGTGCCAGCAGTTATTCAAATGAGCAGTTCTTC
CASSYSNEQFF
>TRBV2|TRBJ2-7|many|TRBD2
TGTGCCAGCAAAAAGGGCGGACTAGCGTTAACCTACGAGCAGTACTTC
CASKKGGLALTYEQYF
>TRBV2|TRBJ2-7|-|-
TGTGCCAGCAGTGCACAGGGTTCGGCCGAGCAGTACTTC
CASSAQGSAEQYF
>TRBV4-2|TRBJ2-7|-|-
TGTTCCAGCAGCCAAGATCTTACTAGTTCATACGAGCAGTACTTT
CSSSQDLTSSYEQYF
>TRBV20-1|TRBJ2-7|-|-
TGCAGTGCTAGAGATCCACAGGCCTCCTACGAGCAGTACTTC
CSARDPQASYEQYF
>TRBV20-1|TRBJ2-1|-|TRBD2
TGCGGTGCTAGTCGACCGGGACTAGCGGGAATGAATCAGCAGTTATTC
CGASRPGLAGMNQQLF
>TRBV11-3|TRBJ2-5|many|TRBD2
TGTGCCAGCAGCCGCGGGAGGGCCTCAGAGACCCAGTACTTC
CASSRGRASETQYF
>TRBV5-1|TRBJ2-7|-|-
TGCGCCAGCAGCTTGGTAGGCGGAGCGGCCTCCTATGAGCAGTACTTC
CASSLVGGAASYEQYF
>TRBV12-3/TRBV12-4|TRBJ2-7|once|-
TGTGCCAGCAGTTCCATAGGGGTGGGCGAGCAGTACTTC
CASSSIGVGEQYF
>TRBV20-1|TRBJ2-7|few|-
TGCAGTGCTAAGAGCGGGCGGGAGCAGTACTTC
CSAKSGREQYF
>TRBV11-1|TRBJ2-3|-|TRBD1
TGTGCCAGCAGCTTAGTGGTCGACAGGGTCACAGATACGCAGTATTTT
CASSLVVDRVTDTQYF
>TRBV6-6|TRBJ2-1|-|TRBD1
TGTGCCAGCAGTATATTACAGGGGGTGAATGAGCAGTTCTTC
CASSILQGVNEQFF
>TRBV7-8|TRBJ2-2|few|TRBD2
TGTGCCAGCAGCCTGACTAGCGGGAGGGCGTCCGGGGAGCTGTTTTTT
CASSLTSGRASGELFF
>TRBV7-9|TRBJ2-7|many|TRBD2
TGTGCCAGCAGCCCGACTAGCGGGAGAGGGCGCGAGCAGTACTTC
CASSPTSGRGREQYF
>TRBV20-1|TRBJ2-3|-|TRBD1
TGCAGTGCCCTACGGACAGGGACGGCCTTTAATACCCAGTATTTT
CSALRTGTAFNTQYF
>TRBV30|TRBJ1-2|once|-
TGTACCTGGAGTGCGGGATTTAAATATGGCTACACCTTC
CTWSAGFKYGYTF
>TRBV29-1|TRBJ2-3|-|-
TGCAGCGTTGAGGGGACACCTGGGACAGATACGCAGTATTTT
CSVEGTPGTDTQYF
>TRBV29-1|TRBJ2-2|-|-
TGCAGCGCTAAGACAGGTTTTGGACACACCGGGGAGCTGTTTTTT
CSAKTGFGHTGELFF
>TRBV7-9|TRBJ2-1|-|TRBD2
TGTGTCAGCAGCGCCGAACTACTAGCGGAGGGAAACAATGAGCAGTTCTTC
CVSSAELLAEGNNEQFF
>TRBV10-3|TRBJ1-6|once|TRBD1
TGTGCCGCTTCGGGGACAGGGCGGGATTCACCCCTCCACTTT
CAASGTGRDSPLHF
>TRBV12-3/TRBV12-4|TRBJ1-5|-|-
TGTGCCAGCAATTCAAGCGGTCAGCCCAAGCATTTC
CASNSSGQPKHF
>TRBV6-1|TRBJ2-1|-|TRBD2
TGTGCCACTACGGGGGGGGTAACCTTGAACAATGAGCAGTTCTTC
CATTGGVTLNNEQFF
>TRBV21-1|TRBJ1-4|-|-
TGTGCCAGCAGCACCCGCAGGGGACAGGGTATCCCAATGGATCTTGAGAAACTGTTTTTT
CASSTRRGQGIPMDLEKLFF
>TRBV20-1|TRBJ2-7|-|TRBD1
TGCAGTGCTAGATCCTGGGACAGGGCCTACGAGCAGTACTTC
CSARSWDRAYEQYF
>TRBV6-2/TRBV6-3|TRBJ2-7|few|-
TGTGCCAGCAGTCACGCCTACGAACTGTATTTC
CASSHAYELYF
>TRBV10-2|TRBJ1-6|-|TRBD1
TGCGCCAGTAGTGAGAATAGGGGGCATACACCCCTCCACTTT
CASSENRGHTPLHF
>TRBV12-3/TRBV12-4|TRBJ2-7|-|TRBD2
TGTGCCAGCAGTTCTCCGGGACTAGCGACCTCCTACGAGCAGTACTTC
CASSSPGLATSYEQYF
>TRBV12-3/TRBV12-4|TRBJ2-1|-|-
TGTGCCAGGAGTATGGGGCCATTGAGGAATGATCAGTTCTTC
CARSMGPLRNDQFF
>TRBV11-1|TRBJ2-7|-|-
TGTGCCAGCACCATGGATCAGGGGTACGAGCAGTACTTC
CASTMDQGYEQYF
>TRBV11-2|TRBJ1-5|-|-
TGTGCCACCACTATGGGGGGAGGGATCCACCCCCAGCATTTT
CATTMGGGIHPQHF
>TRBV20-1|TRBJ2-1|-|TRBD2
TGCAGTGCTAGAGATTGGGAAGCGGGAGAGATAAATGAGCAGTTCTTC
CSARDWEAGEINEQFF
>TRBV12-3/TRBV12-4|TRBJ1-5|-|TRBD1
TGTGCCAGCAGCCAGGGGGTTAGTCAGCCCCAGCATTTT
CASSQGVSQPQHF